The clone carrying this T cell receptor beta chain was counted a few times. Its antigen is currently unknown. No treatment of any kind had been given to any patient before thyroid surgery. The data were obtained in a study of metastatic and nonmetastatic thyroid tumors. The overall study: Patients with malignant and benign thyroid disease provided blood and tumor or nodule tissue, whose repertoires were compared. General study points: Reportedly, malignant thyroid tumors had significantly higher TCR beta diversity than benign nodules, in blood and tumor.

In the authors' methods: A papillary thyroid cancer distant-metastasis classifier was built from CDR3 differences across clinicopathological groups. TCRdb re-called clones via MiXCR from the PCR reads. The V and J calls, along with clone size, are taken from TCRdb and not from the paper's own processing. The sample includes 46,000 or so clones, roughly 15% of them seen just once. With 0 bases removed from V and 4 bases from J, the gap between germline ends came to 11 bases. Germline loops: CDR1 LNHNV, CDR2 YYDKDF (reference sequence). The CDR3 spans 15 residues. The sequenced sample was blood. The clonotype originates from a female donor with papillary thyroid cancer or a benign thyroid nodule (not recorded which). Some clones in this sample may be carry-over from other donors' samples. The chain is built from TRBV15 and TRBJ2-3; the D gene is possibly TRBD2 (5 bases). The CDR3 protein is CATSRDRGSADTQYF. Written as DNA, the CDR3 is TGTGCCACCAGCAGAGATCGGGGTTCGGCAGATACGCAGTATTTT.